This T cell receptor (beta chain) was recovered during a study of molecular identifiers for immune sequencing clone quantification. Overall study: Naive CD8 RNA (around 20,000 or 99,000 cells) was divided into five aliquots, with four sequenced. Regarding the study as a whole: Identical TCR molecules sharing a barcode could underestimate highly expanded clone sizes. Among 850,000 to 1,000,000 naive cells, spiked Jurkat TCR RNA from a single cell was reportedly detectable. The share of molecules held by clones above 20 RNA copies was over 99% in effector cells and under 1% in naive cells.

TCRdb re-called the PCR reads with MiXCR, one entry per CDR3 protein. This sample yields about 54,000 distinct CDR3 sequences, of which around 27% are seen a single time; over 1.5% belongs to the top ten. This clonotype was recorded once. The antigen remains unidentified. This may come from a read error, since a much larger clone is one base off. The CDR3 runs to 15 residues. The germline gives CDR1 SEHNR, CDR2 FQNEAQ (reference sequence). Sequences were obtained from naive CD8+ T cells from blood, with Jurkat cell RNA spiked in. Noted subset: FACS-sorted CD8+CD4-CCR7+CD45RA+ naive T cells. The genes are TRBV7-9 and TRBJ1-1; tentatively, D is TRBD1 (5 bases). The clonotype originates from a human donor in good health. Some libraries in this study had Jurkat cell RNA spiked in. DNA of the CDR3: TGTGCCAGCAGCTCCGCCCTGGGGACGTACACTGCAGCTTTCTTT. Protein product: CASSSALGTYTAAFF.